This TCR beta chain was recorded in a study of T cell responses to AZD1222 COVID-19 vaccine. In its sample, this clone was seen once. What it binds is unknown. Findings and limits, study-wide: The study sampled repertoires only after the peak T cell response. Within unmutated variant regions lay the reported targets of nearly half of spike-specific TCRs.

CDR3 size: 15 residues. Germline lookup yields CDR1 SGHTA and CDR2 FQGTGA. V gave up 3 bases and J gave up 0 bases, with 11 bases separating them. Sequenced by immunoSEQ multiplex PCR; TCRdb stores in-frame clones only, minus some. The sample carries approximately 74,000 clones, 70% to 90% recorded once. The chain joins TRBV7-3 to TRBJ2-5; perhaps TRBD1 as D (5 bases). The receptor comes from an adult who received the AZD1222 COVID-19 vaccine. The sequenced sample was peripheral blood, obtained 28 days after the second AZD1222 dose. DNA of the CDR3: TGTGCCAGCAGCTTGGGCGGACACAACCAAGAGACCCAGTACTTC. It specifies CASSLGGHNQETQYF.